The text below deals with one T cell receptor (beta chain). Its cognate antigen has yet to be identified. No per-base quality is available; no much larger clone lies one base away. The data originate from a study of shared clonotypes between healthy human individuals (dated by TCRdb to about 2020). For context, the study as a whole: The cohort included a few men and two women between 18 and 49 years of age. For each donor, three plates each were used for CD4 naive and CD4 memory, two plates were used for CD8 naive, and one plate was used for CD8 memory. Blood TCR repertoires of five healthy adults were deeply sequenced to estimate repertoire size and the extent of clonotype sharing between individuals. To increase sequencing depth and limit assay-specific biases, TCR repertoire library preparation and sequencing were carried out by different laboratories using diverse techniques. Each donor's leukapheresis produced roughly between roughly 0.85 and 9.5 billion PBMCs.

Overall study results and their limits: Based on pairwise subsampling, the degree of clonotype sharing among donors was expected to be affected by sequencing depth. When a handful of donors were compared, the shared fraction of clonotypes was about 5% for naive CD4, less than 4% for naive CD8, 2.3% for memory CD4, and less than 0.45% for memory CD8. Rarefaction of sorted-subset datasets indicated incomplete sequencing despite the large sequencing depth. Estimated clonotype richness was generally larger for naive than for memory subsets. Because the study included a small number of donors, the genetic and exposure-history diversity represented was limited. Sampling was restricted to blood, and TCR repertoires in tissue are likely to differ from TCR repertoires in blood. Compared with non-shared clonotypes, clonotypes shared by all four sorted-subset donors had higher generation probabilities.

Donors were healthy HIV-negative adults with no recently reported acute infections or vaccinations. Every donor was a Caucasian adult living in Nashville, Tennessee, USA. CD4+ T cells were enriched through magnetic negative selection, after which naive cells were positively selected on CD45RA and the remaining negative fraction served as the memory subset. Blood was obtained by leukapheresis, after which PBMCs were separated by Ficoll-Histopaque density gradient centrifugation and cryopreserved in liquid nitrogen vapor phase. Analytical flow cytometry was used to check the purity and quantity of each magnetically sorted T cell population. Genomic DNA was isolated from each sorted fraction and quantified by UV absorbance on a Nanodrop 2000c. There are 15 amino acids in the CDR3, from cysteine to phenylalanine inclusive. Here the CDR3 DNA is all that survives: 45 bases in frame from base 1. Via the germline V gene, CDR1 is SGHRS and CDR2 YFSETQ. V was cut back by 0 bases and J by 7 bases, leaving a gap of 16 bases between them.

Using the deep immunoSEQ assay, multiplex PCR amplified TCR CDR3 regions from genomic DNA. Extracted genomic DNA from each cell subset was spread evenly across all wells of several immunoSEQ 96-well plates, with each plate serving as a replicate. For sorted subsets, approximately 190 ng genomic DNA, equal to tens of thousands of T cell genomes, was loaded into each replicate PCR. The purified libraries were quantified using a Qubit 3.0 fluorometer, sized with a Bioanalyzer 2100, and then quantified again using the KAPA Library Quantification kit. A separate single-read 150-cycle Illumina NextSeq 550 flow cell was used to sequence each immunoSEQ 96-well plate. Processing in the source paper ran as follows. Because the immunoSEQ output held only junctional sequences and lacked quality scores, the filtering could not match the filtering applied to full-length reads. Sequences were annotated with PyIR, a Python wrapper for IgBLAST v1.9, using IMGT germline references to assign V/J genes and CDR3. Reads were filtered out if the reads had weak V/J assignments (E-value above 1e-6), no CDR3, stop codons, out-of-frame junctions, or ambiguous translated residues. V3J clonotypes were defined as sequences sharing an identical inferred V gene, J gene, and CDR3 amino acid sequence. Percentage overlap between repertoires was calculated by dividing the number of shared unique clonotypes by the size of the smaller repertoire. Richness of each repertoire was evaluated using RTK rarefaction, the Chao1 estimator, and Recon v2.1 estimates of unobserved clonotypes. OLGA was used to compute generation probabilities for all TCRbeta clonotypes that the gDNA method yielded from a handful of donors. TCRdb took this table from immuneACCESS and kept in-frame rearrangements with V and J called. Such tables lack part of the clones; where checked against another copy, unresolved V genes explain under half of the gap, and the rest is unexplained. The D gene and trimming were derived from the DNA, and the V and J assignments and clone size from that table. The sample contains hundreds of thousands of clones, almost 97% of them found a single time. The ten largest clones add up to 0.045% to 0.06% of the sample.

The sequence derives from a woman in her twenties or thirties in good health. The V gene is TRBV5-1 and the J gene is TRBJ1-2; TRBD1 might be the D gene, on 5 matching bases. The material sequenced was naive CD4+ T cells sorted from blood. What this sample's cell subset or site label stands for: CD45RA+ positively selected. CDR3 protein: CASSLGVGRDSGYTF. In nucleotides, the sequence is TGCGCCAGCAGCTTGGGGGTCGGGAGGGACTCTGGCTACACCTTC.